A selection of T cell receptor beta chains follows, all from one sample in a study of PD-1 blockade in mismatch repair-deficient tumors. Data came from immunoSEQ multiplex PCR; TCRdb stores just in-frame clones and leaves some out. The table has 30,000 to 45,000 clones, approximately 88% seen once. The sequencing used PBMCs, collected approximately 9 months after starting pembrolizumab. The receptors stem from an adult with mismatch repair-deficient cancer. CDR3s include the opening cysteine and the closing phenylalanine or tryptophan.

v_gene: TRBV30; j_gene: TRBJ1-3; CDR3aa: CAWFKQGSQNTIYF
v_gene: TRBV28; j_gene: TRBJ1-2; CDR3aa: CASSPGANYGYTF
v_gene: TRBV4-1; j_gene: TRBJ2-5; CDR3aa: CASSQISGGGRETQYF
v_gene: TRBV27; j_gene: TRBJ2-7; CDR3aa: CASSLEWTSGSYEQYF
v_gene: TRBV5-1; j_gene: TRBJ2-2; CDR3aa: CASSQRTGTGELFF
v_gene: TRBV19; j_gene: TRBJ1-2; CDR3aa: CASSMLPGTGFWLANYGYTF
v_gene: TRBV2; j_gene: TRBJ2-2; CDR3aa: CASSAHTGELFF
v_gene: TRBV2; j_gene: TRBJ2-1; CDR3aa: CASTSRLAVYNEQFF
v_gene: TRBV29-1; j_gene: TRBJ1-2; CDR3aa: CSAQGANYGYTF
v_gene: TRBV28; j_gene: TRBJ1-3; CDR3aa: CASSLQGSGNTIYF
v_gene: TRBV7-3; j_gene: TRBJ2-3; CDR3aa: CASSQGYTQYF
v_gene: TRBV5-1; j_gene: TRBJ2-3; CDR3aa: CASSLNRADTQYF
v_gene: TRBV9; j_gene: TRBJ1-3; CDR3aa: CASSGGGNPGNTIYF
v_gene: TRBV11-1; j_gene: TRBJ2-6; CDR3aa: CASRSDRSPSGANVLTF
v_gene: TRBV28; j_gene: TRBJ1-2; CDR3aa: CASSPRLGGYTF